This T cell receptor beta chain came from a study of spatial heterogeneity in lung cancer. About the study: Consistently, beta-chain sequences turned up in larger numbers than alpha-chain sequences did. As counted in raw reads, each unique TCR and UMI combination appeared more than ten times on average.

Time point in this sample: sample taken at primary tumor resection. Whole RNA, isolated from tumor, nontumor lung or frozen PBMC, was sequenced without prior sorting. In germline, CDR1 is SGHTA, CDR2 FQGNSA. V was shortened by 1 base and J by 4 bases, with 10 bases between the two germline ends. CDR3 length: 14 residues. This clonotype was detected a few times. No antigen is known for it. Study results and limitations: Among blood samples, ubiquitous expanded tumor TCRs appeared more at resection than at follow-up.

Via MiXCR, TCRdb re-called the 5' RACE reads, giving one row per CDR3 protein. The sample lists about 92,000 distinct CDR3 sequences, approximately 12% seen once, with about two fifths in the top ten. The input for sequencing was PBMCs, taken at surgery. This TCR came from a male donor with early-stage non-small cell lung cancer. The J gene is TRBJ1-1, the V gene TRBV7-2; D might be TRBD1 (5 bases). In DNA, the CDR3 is TGTGCCAGCAGCTTAGTCAGGGAGGGCACTGAAGCTTTCTTT. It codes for CASSLVREGTEAFF.